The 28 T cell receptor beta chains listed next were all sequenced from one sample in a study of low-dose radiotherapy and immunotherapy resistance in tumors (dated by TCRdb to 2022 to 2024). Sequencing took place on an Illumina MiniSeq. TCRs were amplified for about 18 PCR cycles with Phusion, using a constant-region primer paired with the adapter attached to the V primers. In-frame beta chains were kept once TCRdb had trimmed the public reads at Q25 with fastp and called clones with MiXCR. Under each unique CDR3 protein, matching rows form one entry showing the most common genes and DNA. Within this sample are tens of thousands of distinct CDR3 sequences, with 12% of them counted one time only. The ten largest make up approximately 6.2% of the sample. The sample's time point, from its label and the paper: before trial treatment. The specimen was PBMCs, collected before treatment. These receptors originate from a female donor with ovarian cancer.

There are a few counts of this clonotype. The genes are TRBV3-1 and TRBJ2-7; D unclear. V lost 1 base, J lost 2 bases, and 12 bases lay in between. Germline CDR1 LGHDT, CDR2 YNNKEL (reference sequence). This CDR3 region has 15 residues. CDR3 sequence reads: CASSQANGNAYEQYF. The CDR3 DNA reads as TGTGCCAGCAGCCAAGCCAACGGTAATGCCTACGAGCAGTACTTC.

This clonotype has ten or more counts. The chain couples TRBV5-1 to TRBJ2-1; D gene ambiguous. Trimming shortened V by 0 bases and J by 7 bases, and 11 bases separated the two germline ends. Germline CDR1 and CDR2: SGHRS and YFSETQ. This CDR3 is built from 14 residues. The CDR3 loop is CASSLAGSGNEQFF. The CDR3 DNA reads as TGCGCCAGCAGCTTGGCCGGCTCAGGAAATGAGCAGTTCTTC.

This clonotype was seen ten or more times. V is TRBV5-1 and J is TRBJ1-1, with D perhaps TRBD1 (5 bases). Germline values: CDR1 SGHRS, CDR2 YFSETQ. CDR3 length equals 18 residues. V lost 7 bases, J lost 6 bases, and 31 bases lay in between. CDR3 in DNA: TGCGCCAGCGCTTGGACGGGGCCTCAGGCGACGGGGGGGGCTGAAGCTTTCTTT. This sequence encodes CASAWTGPQATGGAEAFF.

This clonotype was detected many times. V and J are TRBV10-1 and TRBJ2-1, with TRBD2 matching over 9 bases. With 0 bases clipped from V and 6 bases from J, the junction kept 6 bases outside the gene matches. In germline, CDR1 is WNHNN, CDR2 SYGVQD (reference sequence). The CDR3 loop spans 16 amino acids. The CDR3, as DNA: TGCGCCAGCAGTGAGTCTTGGCGGGGGGGCACCAATGAGCAGTTCTTC. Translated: CASSESWRGGTNEQFF.

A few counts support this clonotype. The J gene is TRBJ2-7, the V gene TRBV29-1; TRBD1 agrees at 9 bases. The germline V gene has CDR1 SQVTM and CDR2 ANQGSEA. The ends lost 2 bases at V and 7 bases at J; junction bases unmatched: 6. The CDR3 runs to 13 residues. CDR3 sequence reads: CSVEIGTGYEQYF. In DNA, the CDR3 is TGCAGCGTTGAAATCGGGACAGGGTATGAGCAGTACTTC.

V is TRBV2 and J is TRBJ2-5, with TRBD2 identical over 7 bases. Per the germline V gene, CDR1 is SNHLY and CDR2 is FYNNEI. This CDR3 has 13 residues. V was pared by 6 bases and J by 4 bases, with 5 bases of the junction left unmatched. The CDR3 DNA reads TGTGCCAGCAGGATGGCGGGAGTAGAGACCCAGTACTTC. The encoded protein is CASRMAGVETQYF.

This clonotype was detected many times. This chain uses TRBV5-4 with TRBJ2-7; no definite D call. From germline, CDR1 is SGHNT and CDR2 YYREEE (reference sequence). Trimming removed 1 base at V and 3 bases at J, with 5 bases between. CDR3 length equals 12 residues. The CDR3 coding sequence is TGTGCCAGCAGCTTGCAAGACTACGAGCAGTACTTC. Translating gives CASSLQDYEQYF.

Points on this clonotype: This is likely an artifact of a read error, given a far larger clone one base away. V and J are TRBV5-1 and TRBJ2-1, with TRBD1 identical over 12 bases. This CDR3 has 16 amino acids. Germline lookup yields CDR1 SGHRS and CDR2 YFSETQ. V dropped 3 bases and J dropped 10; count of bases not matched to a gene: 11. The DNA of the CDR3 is TGCGCCAGCAGCTCCAACCGGGGGACAGGGGGCTACGAGCAGTTCTTC. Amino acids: CASSSNRGTGGYEQFF.

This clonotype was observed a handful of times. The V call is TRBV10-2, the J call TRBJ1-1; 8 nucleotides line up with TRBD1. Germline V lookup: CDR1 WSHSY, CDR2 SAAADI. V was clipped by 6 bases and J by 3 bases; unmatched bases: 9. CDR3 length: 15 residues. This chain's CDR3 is CASRGTGLGDTEAFF. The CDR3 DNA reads TGCGCCAGCAGAGGGACAGGATTGGGGGACACTGAAGCTTTCTTT.

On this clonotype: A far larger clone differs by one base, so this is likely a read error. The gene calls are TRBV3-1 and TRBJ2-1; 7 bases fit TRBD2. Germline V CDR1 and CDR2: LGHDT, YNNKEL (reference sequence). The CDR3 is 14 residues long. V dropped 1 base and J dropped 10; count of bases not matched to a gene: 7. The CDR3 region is CASSQGTGDYEQFF. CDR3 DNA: TGTGCCAGCAGCCAAGGGACCGGGGACTACGAGCAGTTCTTC.

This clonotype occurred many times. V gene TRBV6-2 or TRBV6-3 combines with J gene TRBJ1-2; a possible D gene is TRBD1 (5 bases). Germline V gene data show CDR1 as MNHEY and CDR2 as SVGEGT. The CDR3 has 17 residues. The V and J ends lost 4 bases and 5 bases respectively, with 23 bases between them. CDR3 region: CASSFVGTGRKRYGYTF. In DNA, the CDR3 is TGTGCCAGCAGTTTCGTGGGGACCGGACGAAAACGGTATGGCTACACCTTC.

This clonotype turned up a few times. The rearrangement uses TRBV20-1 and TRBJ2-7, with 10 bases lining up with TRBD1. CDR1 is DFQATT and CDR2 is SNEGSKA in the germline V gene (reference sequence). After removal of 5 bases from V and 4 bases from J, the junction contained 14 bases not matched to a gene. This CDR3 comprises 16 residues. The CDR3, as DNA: TGCAGTGCTGGAAAGGATGGCGGACAGGGGGTATACGAGCAGTACTTC. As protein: CSAGKDGGQGVYEQYF.

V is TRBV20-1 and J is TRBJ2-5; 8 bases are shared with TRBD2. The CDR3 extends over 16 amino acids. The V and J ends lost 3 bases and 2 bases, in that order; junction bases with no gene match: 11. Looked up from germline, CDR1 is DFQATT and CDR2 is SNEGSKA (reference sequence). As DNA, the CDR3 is TGCAGTGCTAGTATTCTCGCGGGGGGCCCTCAAGAGACCCAGTACTTC. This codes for CSASILAGGPQETQYF.

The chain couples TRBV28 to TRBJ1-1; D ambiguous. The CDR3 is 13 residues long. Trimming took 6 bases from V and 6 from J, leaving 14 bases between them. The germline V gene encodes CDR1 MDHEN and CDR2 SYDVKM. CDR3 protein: CASRTSGVAEAFF. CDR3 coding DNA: TGTGCCAGCAGGACTTCGGGTGTTGCTGAAGCTTTCTTT.

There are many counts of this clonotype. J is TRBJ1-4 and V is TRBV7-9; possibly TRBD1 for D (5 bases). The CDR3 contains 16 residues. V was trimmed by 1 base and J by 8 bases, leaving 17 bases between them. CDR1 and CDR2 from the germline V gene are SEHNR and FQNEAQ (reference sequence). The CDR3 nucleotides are TGTGCCAGCAGCTTAGACGGGGGACGAGGCGGGGAAAAACTGTTTTTT. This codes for CASSLDGGRGGEKLFF.

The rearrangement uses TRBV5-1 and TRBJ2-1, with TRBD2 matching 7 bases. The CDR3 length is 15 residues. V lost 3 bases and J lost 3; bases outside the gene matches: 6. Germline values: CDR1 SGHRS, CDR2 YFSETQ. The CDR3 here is CASSSPAGYYNEQFF. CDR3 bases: TGCGCCAGCAGCTCCCCAGCGGGGTACTACAATGAGCAGTTCTTC.

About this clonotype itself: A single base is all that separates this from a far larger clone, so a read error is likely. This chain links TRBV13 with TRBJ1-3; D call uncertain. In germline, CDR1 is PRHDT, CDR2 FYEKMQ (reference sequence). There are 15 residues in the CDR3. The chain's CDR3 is CATSTTNPSGNTIYF. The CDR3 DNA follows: TGTGCCACCAGCACGACGAATCCCTCTGGAAACACCATATATTTT.

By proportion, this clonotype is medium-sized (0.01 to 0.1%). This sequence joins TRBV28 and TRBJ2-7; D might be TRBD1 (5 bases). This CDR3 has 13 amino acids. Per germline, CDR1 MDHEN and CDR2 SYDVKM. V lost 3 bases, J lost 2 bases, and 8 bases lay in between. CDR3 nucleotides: TGTGCCAGCAGTTTTACGGACACCTACGAGCAGTACTTC. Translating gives CASSFTDTYEQYF.

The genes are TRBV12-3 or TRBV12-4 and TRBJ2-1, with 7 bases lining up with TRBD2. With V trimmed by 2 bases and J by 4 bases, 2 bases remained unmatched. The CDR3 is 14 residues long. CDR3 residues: CASSLTSVYNEQFF. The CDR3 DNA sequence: TGTGCCAGCAGTTTAACTAGCGTTTACAATGAGCAGTTCTTC.

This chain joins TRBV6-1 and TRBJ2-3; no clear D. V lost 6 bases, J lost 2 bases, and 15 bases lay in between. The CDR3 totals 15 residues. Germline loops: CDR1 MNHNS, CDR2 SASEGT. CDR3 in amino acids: CASRVSRIFTDTQYF. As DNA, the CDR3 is TGTGCCAGCAGGGTTTCTAGGATCTTCACAGATACGCAGTATTTT.

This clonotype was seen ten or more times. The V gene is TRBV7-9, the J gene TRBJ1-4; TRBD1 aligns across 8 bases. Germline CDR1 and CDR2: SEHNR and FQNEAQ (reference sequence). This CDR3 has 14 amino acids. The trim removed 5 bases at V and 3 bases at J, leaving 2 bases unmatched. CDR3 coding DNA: TGTGCCAGCAGCCCGGGACAGGCTAATGAAAAACTGTTTTTT. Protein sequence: CASSPGQANEKLFF.

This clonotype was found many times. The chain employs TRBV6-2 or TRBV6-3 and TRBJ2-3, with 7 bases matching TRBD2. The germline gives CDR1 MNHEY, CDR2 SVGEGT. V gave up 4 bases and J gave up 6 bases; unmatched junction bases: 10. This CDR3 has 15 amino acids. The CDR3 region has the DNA TGTGCCAGCAGTTCCCCTAGCGGTACCAGGGATACGCAGTATTTT. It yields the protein CASSSPSGTRDTQYF.

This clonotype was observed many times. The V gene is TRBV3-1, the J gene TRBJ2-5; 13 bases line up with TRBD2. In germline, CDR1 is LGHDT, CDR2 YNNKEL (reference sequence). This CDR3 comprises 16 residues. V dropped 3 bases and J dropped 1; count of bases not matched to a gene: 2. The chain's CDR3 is CASSQRTSGGQETQYF. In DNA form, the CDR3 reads TGTGCCAGCAGCCAGAGGACTAGCGGGGGCCAAGAGACCCAGTACTTC.

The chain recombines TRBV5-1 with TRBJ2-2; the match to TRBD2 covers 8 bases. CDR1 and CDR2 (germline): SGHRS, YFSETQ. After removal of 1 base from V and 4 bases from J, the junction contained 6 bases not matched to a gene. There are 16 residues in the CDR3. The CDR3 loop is CASSLNGRAATGELFF. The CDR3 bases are TGCGCCAGCAGCTTGAACGGGAGGGCCGCCACCGGGGAGCTGTTTTTT.

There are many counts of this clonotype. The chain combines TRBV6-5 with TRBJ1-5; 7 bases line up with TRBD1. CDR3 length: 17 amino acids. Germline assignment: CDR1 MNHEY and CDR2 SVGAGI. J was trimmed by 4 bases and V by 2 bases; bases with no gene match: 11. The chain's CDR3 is CASSYTRPGQINQPQHF. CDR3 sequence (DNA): TGTGCCAGCAGTTACACTAGACCGGGACAGATAAATCAGCCCCAGCATTTT.

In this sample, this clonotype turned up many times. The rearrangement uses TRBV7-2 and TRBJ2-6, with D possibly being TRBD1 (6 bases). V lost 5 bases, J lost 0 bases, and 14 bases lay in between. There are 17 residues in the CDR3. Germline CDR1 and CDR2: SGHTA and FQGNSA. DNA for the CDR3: TGTGCCAGCAGCCCCCGGGACACGACCTCTGGGGCCAACGTCCTGACTTTC. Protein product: CASSPRDTTSGANVLTF.

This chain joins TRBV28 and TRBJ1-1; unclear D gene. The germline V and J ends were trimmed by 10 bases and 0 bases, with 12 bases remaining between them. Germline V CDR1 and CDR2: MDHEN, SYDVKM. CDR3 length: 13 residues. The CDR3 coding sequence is TGTGCCACCGAAGACCAAATGAACACTGAAGCTTTCTTT. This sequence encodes CATEDQMNTEAFF.

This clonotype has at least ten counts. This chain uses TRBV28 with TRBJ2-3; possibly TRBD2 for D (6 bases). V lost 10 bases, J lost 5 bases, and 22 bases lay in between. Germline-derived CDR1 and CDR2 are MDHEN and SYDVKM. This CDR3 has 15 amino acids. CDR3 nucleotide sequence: TGTGCCACCAGGAGGGGAGTACGGTTAGTAGATACGCAGTATTTT. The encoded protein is CATRRGVRLVDTQYF.